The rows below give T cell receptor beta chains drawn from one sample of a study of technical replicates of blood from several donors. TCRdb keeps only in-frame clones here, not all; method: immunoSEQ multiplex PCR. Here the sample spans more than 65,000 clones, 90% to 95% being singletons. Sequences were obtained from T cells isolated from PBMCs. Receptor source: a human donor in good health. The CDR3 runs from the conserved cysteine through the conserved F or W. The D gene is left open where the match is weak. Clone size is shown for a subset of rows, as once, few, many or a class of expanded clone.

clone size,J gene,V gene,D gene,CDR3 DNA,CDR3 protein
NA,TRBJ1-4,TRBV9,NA,TGTGCCAGCAGCGGACAAGCAACTAATGAAAAACTGTTTTTT,CASSGQATNEKLFF
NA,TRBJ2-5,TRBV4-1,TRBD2,TGCGCCAGCAGTCCCGGGACTAGCGGGAGGGAGACCCAGTACTTC,CASSPGTSGRETQYF
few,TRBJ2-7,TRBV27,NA,TGTGCCAGCAGTCGACAGAGGACCTACGAGCAGTACTTC,CASSRQRTYEQYF
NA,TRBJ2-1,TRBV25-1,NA,TGTGCCAGCGGAAGTGTGGCAGCAGGGTCCGACAATGAGCAGTTCTTC,CASGSVAAGSDNEQFF
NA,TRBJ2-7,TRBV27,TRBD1,TGTGCCACCGCGACAGGGGGAATACTCGAGCAGTACTTC,CATATGGILEQYF
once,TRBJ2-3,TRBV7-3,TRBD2,TGTGCCAGCAGCTTAACTAGCGGGATCTCGGATACGCAGTATTTT,CASSLTSGISDTQYF
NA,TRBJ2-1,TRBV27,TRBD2,TGTGCCAGCAGGGGACTAGCGGGACTGAGCTCCTACAATGAGCAGTTCTTC,CASRGLAGLSSYNEQFF
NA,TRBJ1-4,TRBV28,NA,TGTGCCAGCAGTTGGACCTTGGGACTGATTAATGAAAAACTGTTTTTT,CASSWTLGLINEKLFF
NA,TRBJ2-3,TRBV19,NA,TGTGCCAGTAGTATATTCGGTCTAGATCCAGATACGCAGTATTTT,CASSIFGLDPDTQYF
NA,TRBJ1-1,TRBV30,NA,TGTGCCTGGAGTGGGAACCCTAGCAACACTGAAGCTTTCTTT,CAWSGNPSNTEAFF
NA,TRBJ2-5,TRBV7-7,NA,TGTGCTAGCAGCTTAGATCAAACAGACCAAGAGACCCAGTACTTC,CASSLDQTDQETQYF
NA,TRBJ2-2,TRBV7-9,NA,TGTGCCAGCAGCTTCGCTCTAACCGGGGAGCTGTTTTTT,CASSFALTGELFF
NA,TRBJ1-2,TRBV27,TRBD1,TGTGCCAGCAGTTTATACCAACTCCCCACAGGGGACACTAACTATGGCTACACCTTC,CASSLYQLPTGDTNYGYTF
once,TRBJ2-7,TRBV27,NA,TGTGCCAGCAACGTGGGGAACAGGGAGCTATCTAAGCAGTACTTC,CASNVGNRELSKQYF
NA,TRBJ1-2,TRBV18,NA,TGTGCCAGCTCATTATCAGGGGAACACTATGGCTACACCTTC,CASSLSGEHYGYTF
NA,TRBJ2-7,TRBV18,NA,TGTGCCAGCTCACTAGGGAGCTCCTACGAGCAGTACTTC,CASSLGSSYEQYF
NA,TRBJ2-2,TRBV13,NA,TGTGCCAGCAGCTCCCCCTTAGACGGGGAGCTGTTTTTT,CASSSPLDGELFF
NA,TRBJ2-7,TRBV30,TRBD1,TGTGCCTGGAGGGAGGACAGGGGTTACGAGCAGTACTTC,CAWREDRGYEQYF
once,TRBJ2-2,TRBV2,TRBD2,TGTGCCAGCGCCGACCCCGGGACTAGCGGAAACACCGGGGAGCTGTTTTTT,CASADPGTSGNTGELFF
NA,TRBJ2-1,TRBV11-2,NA,TGTGCCAGCAGCTTAGATGGCCGGCTAGCGATAGCCTACAATGAGCAGTTCTTC,CASSLDGRLAIAYNEQFF
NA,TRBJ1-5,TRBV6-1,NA,TGTGCCACCGAGATGGGCAATCAGCCCCAGCATTTT,CATEMGNQPQHF
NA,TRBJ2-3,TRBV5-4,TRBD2,TGTGCCAGCAGCTTGTTTACGAGCGGGAGCTTGTATTTT,CASSLFTSGSLYF
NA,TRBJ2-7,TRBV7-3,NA,TGTGCCAGCAGGGGCCCTCACGGCGAGCAGTACTTC,CASRGPHGEQYF
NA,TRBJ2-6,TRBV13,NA,TGTGCCAGCAGCTGGACAGCGAGCTCTGGGGCCAACGTCCTGACTTTC,CASSWTASSGANVLTF
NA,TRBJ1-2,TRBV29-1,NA,TGCAGCGTTGACTGGGGCGGCTATGGCTACACCTTC,CSVDWGGYGYTF
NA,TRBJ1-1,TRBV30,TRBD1,TGTGCCTGGGCCGGACAGGGGGCTGAAGCTTTCTTT,CAWAGQGAEAFF
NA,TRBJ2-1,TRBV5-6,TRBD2,TGTGCCAGCAGCTTTGGCCTAGCGGGAGCCTACAATGAGCAGTTCTTC,CASSFGLAGAYNEQFF
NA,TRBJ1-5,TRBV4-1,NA,TGCGCCAGCAGCCAAGAGCGGGGGGGAGGCAATCAGCCCCAGCATTTT,CASSQERGGGNQPQHF
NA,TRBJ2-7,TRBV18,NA,TGTGCCAGCTCGACGGGCTCCTACGAGCAGTACTTC,CASSTGSYEQYF
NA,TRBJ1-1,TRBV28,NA,TGTGCCAGCAGTTTTCTTTCATCAGGGGCCACTGAAGCTTTCTTT,CASSFLSSGATEAFF
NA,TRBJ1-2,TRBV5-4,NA,TGTGCCAGCAGCCGCGCAGGATACTATGGCTACACCTTC,CASSRAGYYGYTF
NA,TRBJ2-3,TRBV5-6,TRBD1,TGTGCCAGCGGAGAGACAGGGGCAACAGATACGCAGTATTTT,CASGETGATDTQYF
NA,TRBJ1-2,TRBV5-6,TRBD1,TGTGCCAGCAGCCGGAATACAGGGGGTAACTATGGCTACACCTTC,CASSRNTGGNYGYTF
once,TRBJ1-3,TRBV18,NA,TGTGCCAGCTCACACGGTACAGGCCGGATGTCTGGAAACACCATATATTTT,CASSHGTGRMSGNTIYF
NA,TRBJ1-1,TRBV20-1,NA,TGCAGTGCCCCAGAGGGGGATGAAGCTTTCTTT,CSAPEGDEAFF
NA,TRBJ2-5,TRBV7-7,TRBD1,TGTGCCAGCAGCTTGGACAGGGGAGAGACCCAGTACTTC,CASSLDRGETQYF
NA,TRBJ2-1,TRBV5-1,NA,TGCGCCAGCAGCTTCTACTACAATGAGCAGTTCTTC,CASSFYYNEQFF
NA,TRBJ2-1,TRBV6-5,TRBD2,TGTGCCAGCAGGCCCGGACTAGCCAGGGATGAGCAGTTCTTC,CASRPGLARDEQFF
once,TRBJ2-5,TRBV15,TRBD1,TGTGCCACCAGCAGAGAACAGGGGCGTCCGGAGACCCAGTACTTC,CATSREQGRPETQYF
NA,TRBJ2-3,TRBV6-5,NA,TGTGCCAGCAGTTACTCGGGCAGGAGCACAGATACGCAGTATTTT,CASSYSGRSTDTQYF
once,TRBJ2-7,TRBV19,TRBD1,TGTGCCAGTAGTATAGATGGACAGGGTTACGAGCAGTACTTC,CASSIDGQGYEQYF
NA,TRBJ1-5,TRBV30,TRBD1,TGTGCCTGGAGTGCCAAGGGGGCGTATAATCAGCCCCAGCATTTT,CAWSAKGAYNQPQHF
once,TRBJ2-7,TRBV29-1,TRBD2,TGCAGCATACCGGGGGGGCAGGGTGAGCAGTACTTC,CSIPGGQGEQYF
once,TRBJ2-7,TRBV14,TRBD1,TGTGCCAGCAGCCACCGGACAGGTCACTACGAGCAGTACTTC,CASSHRTGHYEQYF
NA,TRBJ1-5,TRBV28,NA,TGTGCCAGCAGTTTCGCGGGGGTCAATCAGCCCCAGCATTTT,CASSFAGVNQPQHF
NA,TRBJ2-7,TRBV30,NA,TGTGCCTGGGATCGGGGGACTGGAGGCTACGAGCAGTACTTC,CAWDRGTGGYEQYF
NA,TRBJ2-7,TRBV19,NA,TGTGCCAGTAGCTCCTATACAGGGTCCTACGAGCAGTACTTC,CASSSYTGSYEQYF
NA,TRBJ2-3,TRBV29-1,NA,TGCAGCGTTGACGTTCGCGCAGATACGCAGTATTTT,CSVDVRADTQYF
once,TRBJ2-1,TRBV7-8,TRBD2,TGTGCCAGCAGCTTAGCGCTCTCGGCTAGCGGGAGAACGAATGAGCAGTTCTTC,CASSLALSASGRTNEQFF
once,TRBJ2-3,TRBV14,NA,TGTGCCAGCAGCCAAGTTGAGAACACAGATACGCAGTATTTT,CASSQVENTDTQYF